Listed below are T cell receptor beta chains from one sample, sequenced in a study of blood T cell repertoires in COVID-19. Here immunoSEQ multiplex PCR was the method, and the copy in TCRdb shows in-frame clones only, minus some. The sample includes roughly 450,000 clones, 90% of them seen just once. The sequenced sample was PBMCs or T cells enriched from blood (not recorded which). Receptors were obtained from a man aged 18-30 years who had recovered from COVID-19. Both conserved end residues are part of each CDR3. The D gene is left open where the match is weak. Clone size is not always given. Where it is, it says once, few, many or a class for expanded clones.

clone size	V gene	D gene	J gene	CDR3 DNA	CDR3 protein
-	TRBV5-1	TRBD1	TRBJ1-6	TGCGCCAGCAGCTTTGGACAGGGCATTTCACCCCTCCACTTT	CASSFGQGISPLHF
-	TRBV15	-	TRBJ2-7	TGTGCCACCAGCCGGGAAGTAAGCCCGAACTACGAGCAGTACTTC	CATSREVSPNYEQYF
-	TRBV27	TRBD2	TRBJ2-5	TGTGCCAGCAGTCCCCGGGGGGTTGTTAGCGGGAATCGTGTAGGAGAGACCCAGTACTTC	CASSPRGVVSGNRVGETQYF
many	TRBV6-6	TRBD2	TRBJ2-7	TGTGCCAGCAGTCGACTAGCGGGAGGCCTCGAGCAGTACTTC	CASSRLAGGLEQYF
-	TRBV27	-	TRBJ2-3	TGTGCCAATAATAACAGGGGCACAGATACGCAGTATTTT	CANNNRGTDTQYF
-	TRBV5-1	TRBD2	TRBJ2-1	TGCGCCAGCAGCCAACTAGCGGGAGTCTTCAATGAGCAGTTCTTC	CASSQLAGVFNEQFF
once	TRBV10-1	-	TRBJ1-3	TGCGCCAGCAGTGAGTCCCTGGGAAACACCATATATTTT	CASSESLGNTIYF
few	TRBV19	-	TRBJ1-1	TGTGCCAGTAATACAGGCAACACTGAAGCTTTCTTT	CASNTGNTEAFF
-	TRBV11-2	TRBD1	TRBJ1-1	TGTGCCAGCAAGCGCCGAGGAGGGGGCGCGGGAGCTTTCTTT	CASKRRGGGAGAFF
-	TRBV15	TRBD1	TRBJ1-4	TGTGCCACCAGCCGAGGGGACAGGGATTTCGAAAAACTGTTTTTT	CATSRGDRDFEKLFF
-	TRBV5-1	TRBD1	TRBJ2-1	TGCGCCAGCAGCTTGGGGACAGGGGGCGCGGATGAGCAGTTCTTC	CASSLGTGGADEQFF
-	TRBV5-1	-	TRBJ1-6	TGCGCCAGCAGCCAAACACTTCAGGGTTCGGGTTCACCCCTCCACTTT	CASSQTLQGSGSPLHF
-	TRBV27	-	TRBJ1-1	TGTGCCAGCAGTGAGGACACTGAAGCTTTCTTT	CASSEDTEAFF
-	TRBV5-1	-	TRBJ2-5	TGCGCCAGCAGCTTGGGAGGCGGAGGGGAGACCCAGTACTTC	CASSLGGGGETQYF
once	TRBV30	-	TRBJ2-2	TGTGCCTGGCCCCGAAGGATAGCGGAGGTCACCGGGGAGCTGTTTTTT	CAWPRRIAEVTGELFF
-	TRBV2	TRBD1	TRBJ1-4	TGTGCCAGCCGTGGGACAGCTGAAAAACTGTTTTTT	CASRGTAEKLFF
-	TRBV27	TRBD1	TRBJ1-1	TGTGCCAGCAGTTCCCGCCCGGCAGGGGGCCTCACTGAAGCTTTCTTT	CASSSRPAGGLTEAFF
-	TRBV10-1	-	TRBJ2-7	TGCGCCAGCAGTGCAAGGGGCTCCTACGAGCAGTACTTC	CASSARGSYEQYF
-	TRBV28	TRBD1	TRBJ2-7	TGTGCCAGCAGTACCCAGGGGGCTCGTTACGAGCAGTACTTC	CASSTQGARYEQYF
-	TRBV12-3/TRBV12-4	-	TRBJ1-6	TGTGCCAGCCGCGATGGAGGGAATTCACCCCTCCACTTT	CASRDGGNSPLHF
-	TRBV5-1	TRBD1	TRBJ2-1	TGCGCCAGCAGCGGCGAGGACAGGGGGCTCAATGAGCAGTTCTTC	CASSGEDRGLNEQFF
-	TRBV28	-	TRBJ1-6	TGTGCCAGCAGTTCCCCGACTTTGGCCCTCCACTTT	CASSSPTLALHF
-	TRBV27	TRBD2	TRBJ2-4	TGTGCCAGCAGTCCGTGGACTAGCGCGATTAAAAACATTCAGTACTTC	CASSPWTSAIKNIQYF
-	TRBV7-9	-	TRBJ1-2	TGTGCCAGCAGCCCCTATCCCGACAGGAGCTATGGCTACACCTTC	CASSPYPDRSYGYTF
-	TRBV11-1	-	TRBJ2-1	TGTGCCAGCAGCTTAGAGGGGGGGACCCATTACAATGAGCAGTTCTTC	CASSLEGGTHYNEQFF
once	TRBV9	TRBD1	TRBJ1-1	TGTGCCAGCAGCTATACAGGGGGCTGGGGTGAAGCTTTCTTT	CASSYTGGWGEAFF
-	TRBV5-8	TRBD1	TRBJ1-4	TGTGCCAGCAGCCCCGACAGGGGCGACGAAAAACTGTTTTTT	CASSPDRGDEKLFF
-	TRBV19	-	TRBJ1-2	TGTGCCAGTAGACGAAGTATCGGGGCTAACTATGGCTACACCTTC	CASRRSIGANYGYTF
-	TRBV4-1	TRBD1	TRBJ2-4	TGCGCCAGCAGCCAAGATGGGGACAGTACCAAAAACATTCAGTACTTC	CASSQDGDSTKNIQYF
-	TRBV19	TRBD2	TRBJ2-2	TGTGCCAGTAGTGTTCTAGCGGGAGGCGGGGAGCTGTTTTTT	CASSVLAGGGELFF
-	TRBV12-5	-	TRBJ1-1	TGTGCTAGCTCTCTTTGGAACACTGAAGCTTTCTTT	CASSLWNTEAFF